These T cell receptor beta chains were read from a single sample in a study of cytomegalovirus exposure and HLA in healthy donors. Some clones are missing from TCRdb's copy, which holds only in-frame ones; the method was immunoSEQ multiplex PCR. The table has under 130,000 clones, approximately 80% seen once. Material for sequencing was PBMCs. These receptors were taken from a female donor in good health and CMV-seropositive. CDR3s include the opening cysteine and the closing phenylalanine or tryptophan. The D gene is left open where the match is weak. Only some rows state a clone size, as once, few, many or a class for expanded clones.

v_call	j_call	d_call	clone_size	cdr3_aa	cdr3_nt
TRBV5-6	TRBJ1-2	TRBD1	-	CASSAGQGNYGYTF	TGTGCCAGCAGCGCGGGACAGGGGAACTATGGCTACACCTTC
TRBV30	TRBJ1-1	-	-	CAWSVRRDTEAFF	TGTGCCTGGAGTGTACGACGGGATACTGAAGCTTTCTTT
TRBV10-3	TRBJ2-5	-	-	CAIMEDETQYF	TGTGCCATCATGGAGGACGAGACCCAGTACTTC
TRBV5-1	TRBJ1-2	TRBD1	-	CASSKVDRVDGYTF	TGCGCCAGCAGCAAAGTGGACAGGGTAGACGGCTACACCTTC
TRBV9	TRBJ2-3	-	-	CASSGRDGHTDTQYF	TGTGCCAGCAGCGGGCGGGACGGCCACACAGATACGCAGTATTTT
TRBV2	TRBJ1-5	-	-	CASRPTVHSNQPQHF	TGTGCCAGCAGACCCACAGTGCATAGCAATCAGCCCCAGCATTTT
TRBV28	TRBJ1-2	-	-	CASSYGVGGDNYGYTF	TGTGCCAGCAGTTATGGGGTTGGGGGGGATAACTATGGCTACACCTTC
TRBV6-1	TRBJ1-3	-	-	CASSEFRDLDGNTIYF	TGTGCCAGCAGTGAATTTCGGGACTTAGATGGAAACACCATATATTTT
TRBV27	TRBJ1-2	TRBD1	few	CASSRTGVYGYTF	TGTGCCAGCAGTCGGACAGGGGTCTATGGCTACACCTTC
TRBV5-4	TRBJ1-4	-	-	CASSSFDRPMGELFF	TGTGCCAGCAGCTCCTTCGACAGGCCCATGGGGGAACTGTTTTTT
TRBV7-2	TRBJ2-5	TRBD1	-	CASSAGTGIRQETQYF	TGTGCCAGCAGCGCGGGGACAGGAATCCGCCAAGAGACCCAGTACTTC
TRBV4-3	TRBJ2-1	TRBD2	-	CASSQEPLAGSSYNEQFF	TGCGCCAGCAGCCAAGAACCCCTAGCGGGGAGCTCCTACAATGAGCAGTTCTTC
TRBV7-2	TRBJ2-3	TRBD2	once	CASSFGLAGSTDTQYF	TGTGCCAGCAGCTTTGGACTAGCGGGGAGCACAGATACGCAGTATTTT
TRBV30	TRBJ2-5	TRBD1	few	CAWKNDRVQETQYF	TGTGCCTGGAAAAACGACAGGGTCCAAGAGACCCAGTACTTC
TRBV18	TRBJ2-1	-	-	CASSKPTGRNEQFF	TGTGCCAGCTCAAAACCGACAGGGAGGAATGAGCAGTTCTTC
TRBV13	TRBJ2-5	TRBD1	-	CASSRYRDRGRRETQYF	TGTGCCAGCAGCAGATACCGGGACAGGGGCCGACGAGAGACCCAGTACTTC
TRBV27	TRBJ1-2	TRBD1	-	CASMGRGRGYGYTF	TGTGCCAGCATGGGTAGGGGGCGGGGCTATGGCTACACCTTC
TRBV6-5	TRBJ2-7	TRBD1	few	CASSRGQSYEQYF	TGTGCCAGCAGTAGGGGACAGAGCTACGAGCAGTACTTC
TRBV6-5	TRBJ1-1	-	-	CASSYERDTEAFF	TGTGCCAGCAGTTATGAGCGAGACACTGAAGCTTTCTTT
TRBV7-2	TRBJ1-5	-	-	CASSLGDAGLSNQPQHF	TGTGCCAGCAGCTTAGGCGACGCGGGCCTTAGCAATCAGCCCCAGCATTTT
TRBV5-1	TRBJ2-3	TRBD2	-	CASSLALAGGQKRTDTQYF	TGCGCCAGCAGCTTGGCCCTAGCGGGGGGTCAAAAACGCACAGATACGCAGTATTTT
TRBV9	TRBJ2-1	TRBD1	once	CASSVEQGATYNEQFF	TGTGCCAGCAGCGTAGAACAGGGGGCTACTTACAATGAGCAGTTCTTC
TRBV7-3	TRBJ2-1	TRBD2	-	CASSPSGGASNEQFF	TGTGCCAGCAGCCCTAGCGGGGGGGCTTCCAATGAGCAGTTCTTC
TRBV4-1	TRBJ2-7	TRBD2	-	CASSQDSLSGRVYEQYF	TGCGCCAGCAGCCAAGATTCCCTTAGCGGGAGGGTCTACGAGCAGTACTTC
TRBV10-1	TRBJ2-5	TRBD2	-	CASSSGTSQETQYF	TGCGCCAGCAGTTCCGGGACTAGCCAAGAGACCCAGTACTTC
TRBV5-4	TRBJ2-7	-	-	CASSLGQEASSYEQYF	TGTGCCAGCAGCTTGGGGCAGGAGGCCTCCTCCTACGAGCAGTACTTC
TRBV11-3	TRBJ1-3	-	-	CASSSHRAGNTIYF	TGTGCCAGCAGCTCGCACAGGGCTGGAAACACCATATATTTT
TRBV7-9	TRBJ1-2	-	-	CASSLADSGIRKNGYTF	TGTGCCAGCAGCTTAGCCGACAGCGGGATACGAAAAAATGGCTACACCTTC
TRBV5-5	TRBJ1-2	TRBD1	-	CASSLEGQKYGYTF	TGTGCCAGCAGCTTGGAGGGACAGAAATATGGCTACACCTTC
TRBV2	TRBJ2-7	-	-	CASSKTGQISYEQYF	TGTGCCAGCAGCAAGACCGGACAGATCTCCTACGAGCAGTACTTC
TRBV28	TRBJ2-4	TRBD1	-	CASTQGAKENIQYF	TGTGCCAGCACCCAGGGGGCGAAGGAAAACATTCAGTACTTC
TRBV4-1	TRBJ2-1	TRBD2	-	CASSSGLAGVNEQFF	TGCGCCAGCAGCTCCGGACTAGCGGGAGTTAATGAGCAGTTCTTC
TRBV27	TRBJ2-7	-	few	CASKGRGTLEQYF	TGTGCCAGCAAGGGCAGGGGCACCCTCGAGCAGTACTTC
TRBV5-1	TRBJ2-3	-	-	CASSLGLVGGTDTQYF	TGCGCCAGCAGCTTGGGCCTAGTAGGTGGCACAGATACGCAGTATTTT
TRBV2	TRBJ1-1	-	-	CASSERQGILDGTEAFF	TGTGCCAGCAGTGAACGGCAGGGGATTCTCGACGGCACTGAAGCTTTCTTT
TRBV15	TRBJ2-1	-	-	CATSRDRVSYNEQFF	TGTGCCACCAGCAGAGACAGGGTCTCCTACAATGAGCAGTTCTTC
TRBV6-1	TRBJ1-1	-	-	CASSEVMGGPNTEAFF	TGTGCCAGCAGTGAAGTAATGGGGGGGCCCAACACTGAAGCTTTCTTT
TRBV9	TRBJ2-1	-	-	CASSVDGEAYNEQFF	TGTGCCAGCAGCGTAGATGGGGAGGCTTACAATGAGCAGTTCTTC
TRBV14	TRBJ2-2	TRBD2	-	CASSQGFIAGVTGELFF	TGTGCCAGCAGCCAAGGGTTTATAGCGGGAGTGACCGGGGAGCTGTTTTTT
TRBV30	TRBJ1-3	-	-	CAWSRGSGNTIYF	TGTGCCTGGAGTCGGGGCTCTGGAAACACCATATATTTT
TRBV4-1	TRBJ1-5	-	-	CASSQDPRSGAQHF	TGCGCCAGCAGCCAAGATCCAAGGTCGGGGGCCCAGCATTTT
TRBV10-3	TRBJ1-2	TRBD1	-	CAISGQGMSNYGYTF	TGTGCCATCAGTGGACAGGGGATGAGTAACTATGGCTACACCTTC
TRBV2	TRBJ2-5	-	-	CASSTGSSETQYF	TGTGCCAGCAGTACAGGCTCTTCGGAGACCCAGTACTTC
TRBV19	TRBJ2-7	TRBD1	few	CASGQGYEQYF	TGTGCCAGTGGACAGGGCTACGAGCAGTACTTC
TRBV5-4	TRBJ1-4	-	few	CASTDERDGKLFF	TGTGCCAGCACCGATGAGAGGGATGGAAAACTGTTTTTT
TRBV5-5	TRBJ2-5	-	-	CASSLARGGWETQYF	TGTGCCAGCAGCTTGGCCCGGGGAGGATGGGAGACCCAGTACTTC
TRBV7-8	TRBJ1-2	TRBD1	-	CASSLEGRDRNGYTF	TGTGCCAGCAGCTTAGAGGGTCGGGACAGAAATGGCTACACCTTC
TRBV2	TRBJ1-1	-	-	CASREDEAFF	TGTGCCAGCAGGGAGGATGAAGCTTTCTTT
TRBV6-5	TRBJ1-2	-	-	CASSPNDRGNYGYTF	TGTGCCAGCAGTCCTAATGACAGAGGCAACTATGGCTACACCTTC
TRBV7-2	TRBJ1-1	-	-	CASSPPQVTEAFF	TGTGCCAGCAGCCCCCCTCAGGTGACTGAAGCTTTCTTT
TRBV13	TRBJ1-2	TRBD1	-	CASSPWTGYGYTF	TGTGCCAGCAGCCCCTGGACAGGGTATGGCTACACCTTC
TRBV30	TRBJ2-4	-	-	CAWRRNTQNIQYF	TGTGCCTGGAGGAGGAACACCCAAAACATTCAGTACTTC
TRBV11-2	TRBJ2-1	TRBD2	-	CASSLALAGVKNEQFF	TGTGCCAGCAGCTTAGCACTAGCGGGAGTAAAAAATGAGCAGTTCTTC
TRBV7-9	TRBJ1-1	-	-	CASSLASGTEAFF	TGTGCCAGCAGCTTAGCGTCAGGGACTGAAGCTTTCTTT
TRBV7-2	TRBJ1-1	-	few	CASSLGGPGTEAFF	TGTGCCAGCAGCTTAGGGGGGCCGGGCACTGAAGCTTTCTTT